The next 25 T cell receptor beta chains were all read from a single sample in a study of yellow fever vaccine responses in identical twins. In TCRdb, the RT-PCR reads were re-called with MiXCR into one record per CDR3 protein. The sample holds thousands of distinct CDR3 sequences, over 70% seen once. The sequencing used T cells from blood (PBMCs), unsorted or a sorted subset (not recorded which), collected before or after yellow fever vaccination (not recorded which). All receptors come from a young woman who received the yellow fever vaccine.

This clonotype came up a few times. This rearrangement joins TRBV7-9 to TRBJ1-1; D possibly corresponds to TRBD1 (5 bases). V lost 3 bases, J lost 1 base, and 6 bases lay in between. The germline V gene encodes CDR1 SEHNR and CDR2 FQNEAQ (reference sequence). CDR3 length equals 13 residues. The DNA for the CDR3 is TGTGCCAGCAGCTTCGGGGGGAACACTGAAGCTTTCTTT. It codes for CASSFGGNTEAFF.

The CDR3 spells CASSEYTGNTGELFF. The DNA for the CDR3 is TGTGCCAGCAGTGAATATACCGGAAACACCGGGGAGCTGTTTTTT. The chain links TRBV25-1 to TRBJ2-2; D gene uncertain. The germline CDR1 and CDR2 sequences are MGHDK and SYGVNS. The CDR3 spans 15 residues. V shed 0 bases and J shed 2 bases, with 7 bases lying between them. Looking up the rest from reference TRBV25-1 and TRBJ2-2 gives the full variable domain: EADIYQTPRYLVIGTGKKITLECSQTMGHDKMYWYQQDPGMELHLIHYSYGVNSTEKGDLSSESTVSRIRTEHFPLTLESARPSHTSQYLCASSEYTGNTGELFFGEGSRLTVL.

This clonotype was counted between two and nine times. J is TRBJ2-4 and V is TRBV9, with D unresolved. Germline V lookup: CDR1 SGDLS, CDR2 YYNGEE. CDR3 size: 15 residues. V was trimmed by 3 bases and J by 9 bases, leaving 19 bases between them. The chain's CDR3 is CASSENPQQRSIQYF. The CDR3 nucleotides are TGTGCCAGCAGCGAAAACCCCCAACAAAGGAGCATTCAGTACTTC.

V gene TRBV11-1 combines with J gene TRBJ2-5; TRBD1 agrees at 10 bases. This CDR3 comprises 17 residues. The germline gives CDR1 SGHAT, CDR2 FQDESV (reference sequence). J was trimmed by 1 base and V by 3 bases; bases with no gene match: 8. CDR3 protein: CASSFLGQGLIQETQYF. As DNA, the CDR3 is TGTGCCAGCAGCTTTTTGGGACAGGGGTTAATCCAAGAGACCCAGTACTTC.

The chain employs TRBV27 and TRBJ1-6; 7 nucleotides agree with TRBD1. Germline-derived CDR1 and CDR2 are MNHEY and SMNVEV (reference sequence). The CDR3 extends over 16 amino acids. V shed 2 bases, J shed 6 bases, and the junction held 7 bases outside the gene matches. CDR3 residues: CASSLSTDRVNSPLHF. The CDR3 DNA follows: TGTGCCAGCAGTTTAAGCACCGACAGGGTTAATTCACCCCTCCACTTT.

This rearrangement joins TRBV24-1 to TRBJ2-5; 10 positions match TRBD2. Germline values: CDR1 KGHDR, CDR2 SFDVKD. V trimming: 4 bases; J trimming: 4 bases; junction bases outside the gene matches: 5. The CDR3 totals 15 residues. In DNA, the CDR3 is TGTGCCACCAGTGACCAACGACTAGCGGGAGAGACCCAGTACTTC. This encodes CATSDQRLAGETQYF.

V gene TRBV7-6 combines with J gene TRBJ2-5; 12 nucleotides line up with TRBD2. The CDR3 has 17 amino acids. With V trimmed by 5 bases and J by 4 bases, 11 bases remained unmatched. From germline, CDR1 is SGHVS and CDR2 FNYEAQ. CDR3 bases: TGTGCCAGCAGCATTACTAAACTAGCGGGGGGCCCAGAGACCCAGTACTTC. This translates into CASSITKLAGGPETQYF.

This sequence joins TRBV10-1 and TRBJ1-6; D perhaps matches TRBD1 (5 bases). The CDR3 runs 15 residues. V lost 2 bases and J lost 10, with 15 bases in between. Germline values: CDR1 WNHNN, CDR2 SYGVQD (reference sequence). CDR3 sequence: CASSERQGRGSPLHF. CDR3 nucleotides: TGCGCCAGCAGTGAGAGGCAGGGAAGAGGCTCACCCCTCCACTTT.

This clonotype is a singleton in its sample. The chain is built from TRBV18 and TRBJ2-7, with 7 bases aligning to TRBD1. Germline CDR1 is KGHSH and CDR2 is LQKENI. V lost 5 bases, J lost 2 bases, and 6 bases stayed unmatched. The CDR3 contains 14 residues. The CDR3 nucleotides read TGTGCCAGCTCAATGGTGGGACAGACCTACGAGCAGTACTTC. Encoded protein: CASSMVGQTYEQYF.

The sample holds a few counts of this clonotype. V is TRBV4-1 and J is TRBJ1-1; D is unresolved. The CDR3 covers 14 residues. Trimming took 4 bases from V and 4 from J, leaving 13 bases between them. Germline V gives CDR1 MGHRA, CDR2 YSYEKL. The CDR3 spells CASSRELFGTEAFF. The DNA of the CDR3 is TGCGCCAGCAGCCGGGAACTATTTGGCACTGAAGCTTTCTTT.

The chain employs TRBV28 and TRBJ2-3; D is undetermined. There are 11 residues in the CDR3. Germline-derived CDR1 and CDR2 are MDHEN and SYDVKM. V lost 5 bases, J lost 7 bases, and 7 bases lay in between. The CDR3 DNA is TGTGCCAGCAGTGGAGCCAATACGCAGTATTTT. It specifies CASSGANTQYF.

V is TRBV20-1 and J is TRBJ2-1; maybe TRBD1 (5 bases). CDR3 length: 11 residues. The V end lost 0 bases, the J end lost 16 bases, and 13 bases lay between the germline ends. The germline gives CDR1 DFQATT, CDR2 SNEGSKA (reference sequence). The CDR3 DNA reads as TGCAGTGCTAGAGATCCAGGGAAAGAATTCTTC. This codes for CSARDPGKEFF.

The chain has TRBV15 and TRBJ1-2; 8 bases are shared with TRBD1. The germline CDR1 and CDR2 sequences are LNHNV and YYDKDF (reference sequence). V shed 6 bases and J 2 bases; nucleotides not matched to a gene: 14. This CDR3 region has 17 residues. The CDR3 spells CATRDPGQGKGNYGYTF. The CDR3 nucleotides are TGTGCCACCAGAGACCCCGGACAGGGAAAAGGAAACTATGGCTACACCTTC.

This clonotype has only one observation. The CDR3 reads CASSPWGSGTINEQFF. The CDR3 coding sequence is TGTGCCAGCAGCCCTTGGGGTAGCGGGACCATCAATGAGCAGTTCTTC. This chain links TRBV4-2 with TRBJ2-1; TRBD2 agrees at 8 bases. The CDR3 is 16 amino acids. Germline loops: CDR1 LGHNA, CDR2 YNFKEQ. J was trimmed by 6 bases and V by 4 bases; bases with no gene match: 11.

The chain is built from TRBV19 and TRBJ2-3; 13 nucleotides agree with TRBD2. This CDR3 is 16 amino acids long. V dropped 6 bases and J dropped 2; count of bases not matched to a gene: 5. In germline, CDR1 is LNHDA, CDR2 SQIVND (reference sequence). The CDR3 bases are TGTGCCAGTAGCCGACTAGCGGGGGGCATCACAGATACGCAGTATTTT. Translating gives CASSRLAGGITDTQYF.

This chain uses TRBV3-1 with TRBJ2-7; either TRBD1 or TRBD2 may fit D (6 bases each). The germline V and J ends were trimmed by 0 bases and 2 bases, with 14 bases remaining between them. CDR1 is LGHDT, CDR2 YNNKEL, per germline (reference sequence). There are 16 residues in the CDR3. As DNA, the CDR3 is TGTGCCAGCAGCCAAGAAGTCGGGGGCTCCACCTACGAGCAGTACTTC. Residues: CASSQEVGGSTYEQYF.

The genes are TRBV23-1 and TRBJ2-1; maybe TRBD1 (6 bases). TRBV23-1 is assigned to the ORF class and has an uncertain function. CDR3 length: 12 residues. V lost 9 bases and J lost 4, with 10 bases in between. CDR3 sequence: CARQGTYNEQFF. The CDR3 nucleotides are TGCGCCAGACAGGGAACATACAATGAGCAGTTCTTC.

The genes are TRBV7-6 and TRBJ2-3; D uncertain. V was pared by 2 bases and J by 0 bases, with 0 bases between. This CDR3 comprises 12 residues. The germline CDR1 and CDR2 sequences are SGHVS and FNYEAQ. The CDR3 protein is CASSLSTDTQYF. The CDR3 DNA is TGTGCCAGCAGCTTAAGCACAGATACGCAGTATTTT.

The genes are TRBV29-1 and TRBJ1-2; a possible D gene is TRBD1 (5 bases). Germline V gene data show CDR1 as SQVTM and CDR2 as ANQGSEA. The CDR3 is 13 amino acids. The ends were cut back, 5 bases at V and 4 bases at J, with 14 bases in the middle. The CDR3 loop is CSVPSRAIYGYTF. The CDR3 coding sequence is TGCAGCGTTCCCTCCAGGGCCATCTATGGCTACACCTTC.

The chain joins TRBV11-1 to TRBJ2-1, with 10 bases that match TRBD2. V lost 0 bases and J lost 4; bases outside the gene matches: 6. Germline-derived CDR1 and CDR2 are SGHAT and FQDESV (reference sequence). CDR3 length: 17 residues. CDR3 sequence (DNA): TGTGCCAGCAGCTTAGCCATAGCGGGGGGCCCGTACAATGAGCAGTTCTTC. It encodes CASSLAIAGGPYNEQFF.

The V call is TRBV10-3, the J call TRBJ2-7; 9 bases map to TRBD2. The CDR3 runs 15 residues. The germline CDR1 and CDR2 sequences are ENHRY and SYGVKD. Trimming took 5 bases from V and 6 from J; bases not matched to a gene: 11. CDR3 DNA: TGTGCCATCAGTATCAAAGCGGGAGGATTTTCCGAGCAGTACTTC. Translation: CAISIKAGGFSEQYF.

J is TRBJ2-1 and V is TRBV5-1; perhaps TRBD2 as D (6 bases). The CDR3 sequence is 16 residues long. With 4 bases removed from V and 0 bases from J, the gap between germline ends came to 14 bases. The germline V gene encodes CDR1 SGHRS and CDR2 YFSETQ. The CDR3 nucleotides are TGCGCCAGCAGCAAAGGGACTTTGAGCTCCTACAATGAGCAGTTCTTC. It translates to CASSKGTLSSYNEQFF.

This chain connects TRBV28 to TRBJ2-3, with TRBD1 identical over 12 bases. The CDR3 sequence is 17 residues long. Looked up from germline, CDR1 is MDHEN and CDR2 is SYDVKM. V was pared by 0 bases and J by 3 bases, with 4 bases of the junction left unmatched. CDR3 nucleotides: TGTGCCAGCAGTTTATGGGGGACAGGGGGCAAGACAGATACGCAGTATTTT. Its protein is CASSLWGTGGKTDTQYF.

The DNA for the CDR3 is TGTGCCAAACGATTGGGCAATGAGCAGTTCTTC. Its translation: CAKRLGNEQFF. This chain joins TRBV13 and TRBJ2-1; D is unresolved. Trimming left V 10 bases short and J 6 bases short, with 10 bases between. CDR1 PRHDT and CDR2 FYEKMQ come from the germline V gene (reference sequence). The CDR3 totals 11 residues.

The rearrangement uses TRBV10-3 and TRBJ1-2; no definite D call. The CDR3 runs to 14 residues. Trimming removed 0 bases from V and 1 base from J, with 6 bases in between. Looked up from germline, CDR1 is ENHRY and CDR2 is SYGVKD. The CDR3 loop reads CAISESTVNYGYTF. The CDR3 nucleotides read TGTGCCATCAGTGAGTCAACAGTTAACTATGGCTACACCTTC.